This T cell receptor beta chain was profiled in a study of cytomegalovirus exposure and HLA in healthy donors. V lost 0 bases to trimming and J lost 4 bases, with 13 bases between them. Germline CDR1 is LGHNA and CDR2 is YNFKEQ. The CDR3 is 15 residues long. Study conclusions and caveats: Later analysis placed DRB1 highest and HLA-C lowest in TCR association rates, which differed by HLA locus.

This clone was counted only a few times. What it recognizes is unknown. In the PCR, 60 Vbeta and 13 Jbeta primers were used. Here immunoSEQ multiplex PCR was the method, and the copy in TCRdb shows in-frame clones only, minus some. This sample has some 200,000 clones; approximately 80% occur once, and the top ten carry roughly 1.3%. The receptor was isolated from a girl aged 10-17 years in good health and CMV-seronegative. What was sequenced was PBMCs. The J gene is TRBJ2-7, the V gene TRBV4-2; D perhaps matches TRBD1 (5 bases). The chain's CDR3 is CASSQERGYRYEQYF. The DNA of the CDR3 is TGTGCCAGCAGCCAAGAAAGGGGTTACAGATACGAGCAGTACTTC.